The next 14 T cell receptor beta chains were all read from a single sample in a study of T cells after yellow fever vaccination. From the 5' RACE reads, TCRdb called clonotypes with MiXCR, one entry per CDR3 protein. The sample has hundreds of thousands of distinct CDR3 sequences, approximately 15% seen once. The sequences come from PBMCs, collected on the day of the yellow fever booster vaccination. Source of these receptors: a man aged 25 to 45 who received the YFV17D yellow fever vaccine.

The rearrangement uses TRBV2 and TRBJ1-4; 9 bases are shared with TRBD1. CDR1 and CDR2 (germline): SNHLY, FYNNEI. The CDR3 contains 13 residues. V trimming: 8 bases; J trimming: 7 bases; junction bases outside the gene matches: 5. The CDR3 DNA sequence: TGTGCCAGCCAGGACAGGGGTTCTGAAAAACTGTTTTTT. Its translation is CASQDRGSEKLFF.

The CDR3 protein is CASSPVRETYNEQFF. The CDR3 region has the DNA TGTGCCAGCTCACCGGTACGGGAGACCTACAATGAGCAGTTCTTC. The chain recombines TRBV18 with TRBJ2-1; a weak D match, TRBD2 (6 bases). CDR1 is KGHSH, CDR2 LQKENI, per germline. Trimming pared 3 bases from V and 2 bases from J, leaving 11 bases between. This CDR3 is 15 amino acids long.

J is TRBJ1-3 and V is TRBV20-1, with D perhaps matching TRBD1 (5 bases). The CDR3 is 14 residues long. V lost 3 bases and J 0 bases, leaving 9 bases between the germline ends. The V gene's germline CDR1 is DFQATT and CDR2 SNEGSKA (reference sequence). The chain's CDR3 is CSARGLSSGNTIYF. As DNA, the CDR3 is TGCAGTGCTAGGGGACTTAGCTCTGGAAACACCATATATTTT.

The genes are TRBV18 and TRBJ1-1, with 8 bases identical to TRBD1. CDR1 and CDR2 (germline): KGHSH, LQKENI. The trim removed 2 bases at V and 6 bases at J, leaving 5 bases unmatched. The CDR3 length is 14 residues. The CDR3 here is CASSPSPGQAEAFF. The CDR3 DNA is TGTGCCAGCTCACCATCACCGGGACAGGCTGAAGCTTTCTTT. Using reference TRBV18 and TRBJ1-1 for the parts outside the CDR3, the full variable domain is NAGVMQNPRHLVRRRGQEARLRCSPMKGHSHVYWYRQLPEEGLKFMVYLQKENIIDESGMPKERFSAEFPKEGPSILRIQQVVRGDSAAYFCASSPSPGQAEAFFGQGTRLTVV.

Ten or more counts support this clonotype. V gene TRBV19 combines with J gene TRBJ2-7, with TRBD2 identical over 11 bases. The CDR3 covers 17 residues. J was trimmed by 0 bases and V by 4 bases; bases with no gene match: 8. Looked up from germline, CDR1 is LNHDA and CDR2 is SQIVND (reference sequence). DNA for the CDR3: TGTGCCAGTAGTAAGGGAGGACTAGCGGGTGACTCCTACGAGCAGTACTTC. Translating gives CASSKGGLAGDSYEQYF. Complete variable domain (other parts from reference TRBV19 and TRBJ2-7): DGGITQSPKYLFRKEGQNVTLSCEQNLNHDAMYWYRQDPGQGLRLIYYSQIVNDFQKGDIAEGYSVSREKKESFPLTVTSAQKNPTAFYLCASSKGGLAGDSYEQYFGPGTRLTVT.

The table lists this clonotype with many counts. This sequence joins TRBV9 and TRBJ2-1; the match to TRBD2 covers 11 bases. The CDR3 covers 22 residues. The V segment lost 3 bases and the J segment 4 bases; nucleotides outside the gene matches: 24. The germline V gene encodes CDR1 SGDLS and CDR2 YYNGEE. The CDR3 nucleotides read TGTGCCAGCAGCGCAGGGGATCTGGGACTAGCGGACCCCAACCCTGGATACAATGAGCAGTTCTTC. Translated, it gives CASSAGDLGLADPNPGYNEQFF. The full variable domain, its missing parts supplied by reference TRBV9 and TRBJ2-1, is DSGVTQTPKHLITATGQRVTLRCSPRSGDLSVYWYQQSLDQGLQFLIQYYNGEERAKGNILERFSAQQFPDLHSELNLSSLELGDSALYFCASSAGDLGLADPNPGYNEQFFGPGTRLTVL.

V gene TRBV24-1 combines with J gene TRBJ2-1; D gene ambiguous. The V and J ends lost 3 bases and 8 bases respectively, with 7 bases between them. Germline CDR1 and CDR2: KGHDR and SFDVKD. CDR3 length equals 12 residues. The CDR3 coding sequence is TGTGCCACCAGTGATCGGCCAGATGAGCAGTTCTTC. This gives the protein CATSDRPDEQFF.

There are many counts of this clonotype. The J gene is TRBJ2-7, the V gene TRBV5-1; TRBD1 matches at 8 bases. CDR3 size: 16 residues. V dropped 5 bases and J dropped 3; count of bases not matched to a gene: 13. Germline CDR1 and CDR2: SGHRS and YFSETQ. In nucleotides, the CDR3 is TGCGCCAGCAGGCCAGGGACAGGACATCCAATCTACGAGCAGTACTTC. This translates into CASRPGTGHPIYEQYF.

This clonotype was seen only a few times. The chain links TRBV12-3 or TRBV12-4 to TRBJ1-1; 8 positions match TRBD1. CDR3 size: 14 residues. Losses at the gene ends were 7 bases for V and 7 bases for J; bases not matched to a gene: 11. The CDR3 DNA is TGTGCCAGCATCCTTCGGCAGGGGGCTGGTGAAGCTTTCTTT. Its translation is CASILRQGAGEAFF.

The chain employs TRBV4-3 and TRBJ2-7; 10 nucleotides align to TRBD1. Trimming removed 3 bases from V and 5 bases from J; junction bases left unmatched: 10. Germline V lookup: CDR1 LGHNA, CDR2 YSLEER. The length of the CDR3 is 16 residues. Here the CDR3 reads CASSQGGTGVIDEQYF. The CDR3 nucleotides read TGCGCCAGCAGCCAGGGCGGGACAGGGGTTATCGACGAGCAGTACTTC.

This clonotype was found a few times. The chain uses TRBV5-1 and TRBJ2-1; 8 bases fit TRBD1. Per the germline V gene, CDR1 is SGHRS and CDR2 is YFSETQ. This CDR3 spans 18 amino acids. With 0 bases clipped from V and 5 bases from J, the junction kept 13 bases outside the gene matches. The CDR3 coding sequence is TGCGCCAGCAGCTTGGGGCTCCCGACAGGGGATATTAACAATGAGCAGTTCTTC. This sequence encodes CASSLGLPTGDINNEQFF.

The chain couples TRBV5-1 to TRBJ2-7; 10 bases fit TRBD1. The CDR3 runs to 14 residues. V lost 8 bases to trimming and J lost 6 bases; unmatched junction nucleotides: 11. Germline lookup yields CDR1 SGHRS and CDR2 YFSETQ. CDR3 sequence reads: CASYDGTGVVEQYF. The CDR3 region has the DNA TGCGCCAGTTATGATGGGACAGGGGTGGTCGAGCAGTACTTC.

This clonotype turned up a few times. The gene calls are TRBV29-1 and TRBJ1-2, with 7 positions matching TRBD1. V lost 4 bases, J lost 2 bases, and 7 bases stayed unmatched. CDR3 length: 14 residues. The germline gives CDR1 SQVTM, CDR2 ANQGSEA. The CDR3 loop is CSVAPGTANYGYTF. The CDR3 bases are TGCAGCGTTGCCCCTGGGACAGCGAACTATGGCTACACCTTC.

This clonotype appeared a few times. This rearrangement joins TRBV6-2 or TRBV6-3 to TRBJ2-2; D call uncertain. V lost 5 bases, J lost 3 bases, and 10 bases lay in between. The CDR3 has 14 amino acids. Germline CDR1 reads MNHEY; CDR2 reads SVGEGT. The chain's CDR3 is CASSQQIYTGELFF. The CDR3 region has the DNA TGTGCCAGCAGTCAACAGATTTACACCGGGGAGCTGTTTTTT.